This T cell receptor (beta chain) was sequenced in a study of beta chain features in type 1 diabetes. The CDR3 extends over 14 amino acids. Trimming removed 1 base from V and 6 bases from J, with 12 bases in between. Germline V lookup: CDR1 MGHRA, CDR2 YSYEKL. Expressed TCRB transcripts were sequenced because the isolated RNA had all been reverse transcribed beforehand. The data were produced by immunoSEQ multiplex PCR, yet TCRdb's version contains in-frame clones alone and is incomplete. This table holds 400,000 to 600,000 clones, 30% found once. The TCR was taken from a man younger than 35 in good health. Sequencing was carried out using naive CD4+ T cells from blood. The chain has TRBV4-1 and TRBJ1-1; no definite D call. The CDR3 region is CASSQVLIISEAFF. CDR3 sequence (DNA): TGCGCCAGCAGCCAAGTCCTGATAATTTCTGAAGCTTTCTTT.